This TCR beta chain was identified in a study of STAT5B mutations in CD4+ large granular lymphocyte leukemia. Study-wide results and limits: Patient CD4-sorted repertoires looked more clonal than healthy CD4+ repertoires, even without putative leukemic clones. No patients shared main leukemic clonotypes, though about 26% appeared at low frequency elsewhere.

Trimming stripped 1 base from V and 7 bases from J, with 10 bases between. The CDR3 has 13 amino acids. CDR1 and CDR2 (germline): SGHTA, FQGNSA. Buffy coats from healthy blood donors served as controls. In regard to this clone: The antigen is not known.

Libraries were prepared by immunoSEQ multiplex PCR; TCRdb keeps only in-frame clonotypes and omits some of them. The sample lists about 31,000 clones, about 70% occurring once. The sequenced sample was CD4+ T cells from blood buffy coats. This TCR was recovered from a human donor in good health. The chain carries TRBV7-2 and TRBJ1-1; D remains ambiguous. CDR3 in amino acids: CASSLGPEFEAFF. The CDR3 nucleotides read TGTGCCAGCAGCTTAGGGCCCGAGTTTGAAGCTTTCTTT.